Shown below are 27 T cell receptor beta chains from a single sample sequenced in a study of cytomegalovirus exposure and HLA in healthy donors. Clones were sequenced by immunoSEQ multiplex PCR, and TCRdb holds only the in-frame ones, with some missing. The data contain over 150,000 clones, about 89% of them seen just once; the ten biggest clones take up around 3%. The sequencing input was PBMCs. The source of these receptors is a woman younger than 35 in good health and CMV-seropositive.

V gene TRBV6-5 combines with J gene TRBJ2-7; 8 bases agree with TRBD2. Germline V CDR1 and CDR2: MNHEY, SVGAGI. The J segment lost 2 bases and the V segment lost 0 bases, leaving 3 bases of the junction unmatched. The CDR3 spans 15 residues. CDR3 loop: CASSYSTGGTYEQYF. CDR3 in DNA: TGTGCCAGCAGTTACTCGACGGGGGGGACCTACGAGCAGTACTTC.

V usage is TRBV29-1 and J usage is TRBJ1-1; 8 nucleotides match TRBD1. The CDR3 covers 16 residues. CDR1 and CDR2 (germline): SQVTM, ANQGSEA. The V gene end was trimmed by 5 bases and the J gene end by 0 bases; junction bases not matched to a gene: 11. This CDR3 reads CSVIPGQEIMNTEAFF. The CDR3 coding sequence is TGCAGCGTTATCCCGGGACAGGAAATCATGAACACTGAAGCTTTCTTT.

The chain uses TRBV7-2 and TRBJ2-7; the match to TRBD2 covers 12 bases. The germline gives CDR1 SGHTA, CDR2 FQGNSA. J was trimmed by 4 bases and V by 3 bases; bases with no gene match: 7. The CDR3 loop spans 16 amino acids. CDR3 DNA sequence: TGTGCCAGCAGCTTCCTAGCGGGAGGGTGGGAATACGAGCAGTACTTC. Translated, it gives CASSFLAGGWEYEQYF.

DNA for the CDR3: TGTGCCTGGAGGAAGCGACAGCGAATTATGAACACTGAAGCTTTCTTT. It encodes CAWRKRQRIMNTEAFF. The chain is built from TRBV30 and TRBJ1-1; perhaps TRBD1 as D (5 bases). The germline V gene encodes CDR1 GTSNPN and CDR2 SVGIG (reference sequence). The CDR3 is 16 amino acids. The V and J ends lost 3 bases and 0 bases respectively, with 17 bases between them.

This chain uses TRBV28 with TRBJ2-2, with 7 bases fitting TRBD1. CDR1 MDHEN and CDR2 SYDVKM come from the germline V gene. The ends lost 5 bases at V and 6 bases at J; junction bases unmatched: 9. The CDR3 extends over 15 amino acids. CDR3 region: CASSPLTGPAGELFF. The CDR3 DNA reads TGTGCCAGCAGTCCTTTGACAGGGCCGGCCGGGGAGCTGTTTTTT.

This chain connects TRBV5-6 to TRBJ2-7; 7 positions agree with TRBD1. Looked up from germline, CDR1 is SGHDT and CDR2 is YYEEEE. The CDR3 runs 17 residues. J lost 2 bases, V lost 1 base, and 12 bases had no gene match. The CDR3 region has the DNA TGTGCCAGCAGCTTGATGTTTGTAGGGGACAGAGCCTACGAGCAGTACTTC. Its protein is CASSLMFVGDRAYEQYF.

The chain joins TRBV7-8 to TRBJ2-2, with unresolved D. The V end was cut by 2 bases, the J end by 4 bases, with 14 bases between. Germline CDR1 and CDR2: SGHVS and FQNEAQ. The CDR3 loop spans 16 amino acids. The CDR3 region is CASSLRVLGGTGELFF. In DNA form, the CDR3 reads TGTGCCAGCAGCTTAAGAGTCCTTGGTGGCACCGGGGAGCTGTTTTTT.

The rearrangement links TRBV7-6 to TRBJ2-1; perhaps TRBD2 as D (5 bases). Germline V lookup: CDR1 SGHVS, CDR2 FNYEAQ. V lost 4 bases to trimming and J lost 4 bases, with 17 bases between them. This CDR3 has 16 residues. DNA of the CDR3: TGTGCCAGCAGCTCAATAGCTAGCTCACTATACAATGAGCAGTTCTTC. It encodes CASSSIASSLYNEQFF.

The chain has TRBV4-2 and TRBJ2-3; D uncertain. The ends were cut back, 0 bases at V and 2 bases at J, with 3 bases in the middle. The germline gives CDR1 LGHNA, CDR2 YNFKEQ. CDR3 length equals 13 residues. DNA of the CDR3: TGTGCCAGCAGCCAAGATATCACAGATACGCAGTATTTT. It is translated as CASSQDITDTQYF.

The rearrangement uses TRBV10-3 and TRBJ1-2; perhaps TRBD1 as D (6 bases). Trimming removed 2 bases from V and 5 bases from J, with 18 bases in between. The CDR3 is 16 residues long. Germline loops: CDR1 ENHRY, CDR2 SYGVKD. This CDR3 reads CAISEPAGGGAYGYTF. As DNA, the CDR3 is TGTGCCATCAGTGAGCCCGCCGGGGGGGGCGCGTATGGCTACACCTTC.

The CDR3 DNA reads as TGTGCCAGCAGCTTGCGGACTAGCGGGAGGAAGGGGGCCGGGGAGCTGTTTTTT. It translates to CASSLRTSGRKGAGELFF. The chain links TRBV11-1 to TRBJ2-2, with TRBD2 identical over 14 bases. The V segment lost 3 bases and the J segment 6 bases; nucleotides outside the gene matches: 9. The CDR3 is made up of 18 amino acids. The germline V gene has CDR1 SGHAT and CDR2 FQDESV (reference sequence).

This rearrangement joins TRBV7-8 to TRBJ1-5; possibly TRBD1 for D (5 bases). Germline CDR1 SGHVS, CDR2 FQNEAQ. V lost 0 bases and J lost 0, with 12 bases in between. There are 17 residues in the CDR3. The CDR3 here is CASSLAATENSNQPQHF. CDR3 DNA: TGTGCCAGCAGCTTAGCGGCGACAGAGAATAGCAATCAGCCCCAGCATTTT.

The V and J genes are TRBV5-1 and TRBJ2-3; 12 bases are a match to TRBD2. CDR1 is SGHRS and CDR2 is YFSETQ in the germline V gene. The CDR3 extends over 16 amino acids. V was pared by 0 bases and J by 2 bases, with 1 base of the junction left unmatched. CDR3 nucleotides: TGCGCCAGCAGCTTGGGGACTAGCGGGACCACAGATACGCAGTATTTT. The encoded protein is CASSLGTSGTTDTQYF.

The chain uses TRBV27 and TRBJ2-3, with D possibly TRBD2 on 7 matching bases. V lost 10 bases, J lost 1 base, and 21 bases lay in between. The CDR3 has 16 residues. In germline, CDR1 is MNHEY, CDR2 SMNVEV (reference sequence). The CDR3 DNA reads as TGTGCCACCTCCTACGGGCGGGGGCTTGGCACAGATACGCAGTATTTT. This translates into CATSYGRGLGTDTQYF.

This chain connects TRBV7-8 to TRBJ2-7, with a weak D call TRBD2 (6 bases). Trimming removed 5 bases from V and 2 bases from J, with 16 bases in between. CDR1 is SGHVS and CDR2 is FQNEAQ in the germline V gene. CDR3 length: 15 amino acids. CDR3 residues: CASSRGLGGAYEQYF. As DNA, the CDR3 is TGTGCCAGCAGCCGGGGCCTCGGGGGAGCCTACGAGCAGTACTTC. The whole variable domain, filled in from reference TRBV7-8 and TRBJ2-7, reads GAGVSQSPRYKVAKRGQDVALRCDPISGHVSLFWYQQALGQGPEFLTYFQNEAQLDKSGLPSDRFFAERPEGSVSTLKIQRTQQEDSAVYLCASSRGLGGAYEQYFGPGTRLTVT.

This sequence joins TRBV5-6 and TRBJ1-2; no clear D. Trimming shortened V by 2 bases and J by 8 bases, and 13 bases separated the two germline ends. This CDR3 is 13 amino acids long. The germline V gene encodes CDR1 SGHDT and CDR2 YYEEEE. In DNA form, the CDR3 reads TGTGCCAGCAGCTTCTTGGAGATAGACGGCTACACCTTC. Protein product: CASSFLEIDGYTF. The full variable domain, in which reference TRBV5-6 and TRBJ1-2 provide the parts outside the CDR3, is DAGVTQSPTHLIKTRGQQVTLRCSPKSGHDTVSWYQQALGQGPQFIFQYYEEEERQRGNFPDRFSGHQFPNYSSELNVNALLLGDSALYLCASSFLEIDGYTFGSGTRLTVV.

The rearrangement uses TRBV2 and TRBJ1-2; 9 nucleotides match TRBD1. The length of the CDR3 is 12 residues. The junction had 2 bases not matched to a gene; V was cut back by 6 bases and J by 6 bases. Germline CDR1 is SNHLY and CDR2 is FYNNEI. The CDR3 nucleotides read TGTGCCAGCAGACAGGGGGCGGATGGCTACACCTTC. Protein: CASRQGADGYTF.

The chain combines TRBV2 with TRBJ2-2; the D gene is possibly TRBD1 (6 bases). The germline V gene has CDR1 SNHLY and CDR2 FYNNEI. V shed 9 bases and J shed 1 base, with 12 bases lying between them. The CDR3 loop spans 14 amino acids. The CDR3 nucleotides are TGTGCCAGTGAGATGACAGGGAACACCGGGGAGCTGTTTTTT. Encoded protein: CASEMTGNTGELFF.

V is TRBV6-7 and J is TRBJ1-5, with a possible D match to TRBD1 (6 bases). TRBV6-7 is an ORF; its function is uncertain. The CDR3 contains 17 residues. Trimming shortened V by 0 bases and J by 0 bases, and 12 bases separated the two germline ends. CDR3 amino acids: CASSYSWTDFSNQPQHF. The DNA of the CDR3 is TGTGCCAGCAGTTACTCCTGGACAGACTTTAGCAATCAGCCCCAGCATTTT.

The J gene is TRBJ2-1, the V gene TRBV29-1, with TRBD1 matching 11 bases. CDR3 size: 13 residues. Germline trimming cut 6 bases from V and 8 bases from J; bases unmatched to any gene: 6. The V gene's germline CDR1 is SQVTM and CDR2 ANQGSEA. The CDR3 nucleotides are TGCAGCGTCGGGACAGGGGGGTTCGATGAGCAGTTCTTC. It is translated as CSVGTGGFDEQFF.

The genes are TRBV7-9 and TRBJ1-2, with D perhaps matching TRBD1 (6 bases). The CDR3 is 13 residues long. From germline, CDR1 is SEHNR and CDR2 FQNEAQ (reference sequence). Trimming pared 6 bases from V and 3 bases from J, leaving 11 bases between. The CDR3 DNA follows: TGTGCCAGCAGGAGAGGGGGAGACTATGGCTACACCTTC. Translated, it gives CASRRGGDYGYTF.

DNA for the CDR3: TGTGCCAGCAATCGGGATGGCAATCAGCCCCAGCATTTT. Its protein is CASNRDGNQPQHF. The rearrangement links TRBV9 to TRBJ1-5; D is uncertain. Looked up from germline, CDR1 is SGDLS and CDR2 is YYNGEE. Trimming cost V 6 bases and J 2 bases, with 9 bases left between them. The CDR3 is made up of 13 amino acids.

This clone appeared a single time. The CDR3 here is CASSLRTALNYGYTF. CDR3 nucleotides: TGTGCCAGCAGTTTGAGGACAGCCCTAAACTATGGCTACACCTTC. This sequence joins TRBV28 and TRBJ1-2, with a weak D call TRBD1 (6 bases). Germline V lookup: CDR1 MDHEN, CDR2 SYDVKM. The CDR3 spans 15 residues. V lost 3 bases and J lost 2, with 13 bases in between.

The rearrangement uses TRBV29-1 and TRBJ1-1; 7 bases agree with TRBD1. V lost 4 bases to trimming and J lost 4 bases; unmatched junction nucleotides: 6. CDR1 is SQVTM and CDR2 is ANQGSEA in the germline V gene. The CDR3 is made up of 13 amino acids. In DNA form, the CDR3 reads TGCAGCGTTGCGCAGGGGGGCGGCACTGAAGCTTTCTTT. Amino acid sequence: CSVAQGGGTEAFF.

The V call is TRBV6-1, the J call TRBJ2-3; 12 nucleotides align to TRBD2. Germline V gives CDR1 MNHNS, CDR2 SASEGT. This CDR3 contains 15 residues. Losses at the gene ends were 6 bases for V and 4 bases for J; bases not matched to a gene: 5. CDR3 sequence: CASSQTSGSSDTQYF. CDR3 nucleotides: TGTGCCAGCAGCCAGACTAGCGGGAGTTCAGATACGCAGTATTTT.

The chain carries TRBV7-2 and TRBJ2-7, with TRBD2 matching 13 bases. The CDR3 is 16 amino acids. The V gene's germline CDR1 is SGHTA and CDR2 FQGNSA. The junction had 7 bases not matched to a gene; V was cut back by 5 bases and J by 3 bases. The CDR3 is CASSPQGLAGLYEQYF. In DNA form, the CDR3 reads TGTGCCAGCAGCCCACAGGGACTAGCGGGGCTCTACGAGCAGTACTTC.

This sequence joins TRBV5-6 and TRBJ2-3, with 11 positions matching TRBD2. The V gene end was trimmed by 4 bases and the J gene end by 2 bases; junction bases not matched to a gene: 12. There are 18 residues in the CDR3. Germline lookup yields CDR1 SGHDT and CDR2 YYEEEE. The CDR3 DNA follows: TGTGCCAGCAGCCTTAGACTAGCGGGGACCTTTGACACAGATACGCAGTATTTT. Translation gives CASSLRLAGTFDTDTQYF.